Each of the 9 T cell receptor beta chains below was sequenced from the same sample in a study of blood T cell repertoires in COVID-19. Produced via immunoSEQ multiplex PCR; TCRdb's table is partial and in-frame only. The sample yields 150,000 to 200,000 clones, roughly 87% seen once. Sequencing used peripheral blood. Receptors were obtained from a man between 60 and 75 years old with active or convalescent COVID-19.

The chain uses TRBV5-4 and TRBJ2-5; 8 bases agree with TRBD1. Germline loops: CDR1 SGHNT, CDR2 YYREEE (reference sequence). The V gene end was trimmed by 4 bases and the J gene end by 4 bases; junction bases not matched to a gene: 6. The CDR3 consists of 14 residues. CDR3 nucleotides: TGTGCCAGCAGCGGATCCGGGACAGGAGAGACCCAGTACTTC. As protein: CASSGSGTGETQYF.

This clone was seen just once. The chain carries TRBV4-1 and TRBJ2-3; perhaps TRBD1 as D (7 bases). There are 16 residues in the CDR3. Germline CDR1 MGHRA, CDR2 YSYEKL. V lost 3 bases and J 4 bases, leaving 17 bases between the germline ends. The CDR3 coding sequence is TGCGCCAGCAGCCACCCGCGACTAGGGGGCCCAGATACGCAGTATTTT. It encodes CASSHPRLGGPDTQYF.

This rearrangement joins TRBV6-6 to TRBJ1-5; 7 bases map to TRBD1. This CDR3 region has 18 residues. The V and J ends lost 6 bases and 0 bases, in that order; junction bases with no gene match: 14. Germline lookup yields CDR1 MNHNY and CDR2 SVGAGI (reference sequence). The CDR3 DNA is TGTGCCAGCAGCCGAGAAGGCAGGGGGTCGAATAGCAATCAGCCCCAGCATTTT. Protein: CASSREGRGSNSNQPQHF.

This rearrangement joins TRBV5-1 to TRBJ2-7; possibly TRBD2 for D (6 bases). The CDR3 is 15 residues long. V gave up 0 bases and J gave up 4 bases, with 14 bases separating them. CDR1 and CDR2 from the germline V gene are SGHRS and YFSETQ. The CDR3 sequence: CASSLAPSVRYEQYF. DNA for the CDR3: TGCGCCAGCAGCTTGGCTCCTAGCGTGCGTTACGAGCAGTACTTC.

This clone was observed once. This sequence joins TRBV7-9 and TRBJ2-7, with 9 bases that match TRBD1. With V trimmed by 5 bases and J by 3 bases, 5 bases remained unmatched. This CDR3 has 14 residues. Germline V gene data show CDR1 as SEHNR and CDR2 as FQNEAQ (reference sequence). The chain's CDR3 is CASSRQGGGYEQYF. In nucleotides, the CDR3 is TGTGCCAGCAGCCGACAGGGGGGAGGCTACGAGCAGTACTTC. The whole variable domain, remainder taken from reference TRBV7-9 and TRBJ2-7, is DTGVSQNPRHKITKRGQNVTFRCDPISEHNRLYWYRQTLGQGPEFLTYFQNEAQLEKSRLLSDRFSAERPKGSFSTLEIQRTEQGDSAMYLCASSRQGGGYEQYFGPGTRLTVT.

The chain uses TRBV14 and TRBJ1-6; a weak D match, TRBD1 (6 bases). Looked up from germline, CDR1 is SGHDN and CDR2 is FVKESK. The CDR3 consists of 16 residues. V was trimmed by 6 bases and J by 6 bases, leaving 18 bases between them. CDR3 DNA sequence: TGTGCCAGCAGTTTGACAGGCGGGAGACTTAATTCACCCCTCCACTTT. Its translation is CASSLTGGRLNSPLHF.

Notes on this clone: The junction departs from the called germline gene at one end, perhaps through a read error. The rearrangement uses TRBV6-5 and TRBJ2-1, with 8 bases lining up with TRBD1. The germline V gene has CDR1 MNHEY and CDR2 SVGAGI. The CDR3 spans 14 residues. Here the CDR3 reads CASSLAGGGNERFF. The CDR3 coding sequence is TGTGCCAGCAGTTTAGCAGGGGGCGGCAATGAGCGGTTCTTC.

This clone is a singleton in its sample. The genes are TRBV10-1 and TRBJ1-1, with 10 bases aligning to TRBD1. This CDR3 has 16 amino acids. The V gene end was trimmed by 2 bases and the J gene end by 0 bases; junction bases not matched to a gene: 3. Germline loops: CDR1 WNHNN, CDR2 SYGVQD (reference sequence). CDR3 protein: CASSEKGTGVNTEAFF. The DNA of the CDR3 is TGCGCCAGCAGTGAGAAGGGGACAGGGGTGAACACTGAAGCTTTCTTT.

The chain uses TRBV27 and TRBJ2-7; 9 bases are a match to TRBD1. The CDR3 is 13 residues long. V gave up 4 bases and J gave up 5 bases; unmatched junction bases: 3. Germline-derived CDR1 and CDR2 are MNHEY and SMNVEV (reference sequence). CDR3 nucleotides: TGTGCCAGCAGTTGGGACAGGGCTAACGAGCAGTACTTC. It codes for CASSWDRANEQYF.